The source of this TCR beta chain is a study of cytotoxic CD8 clonotypes in ibrutinib-treated CLL. Study-wide background: Complete response was seen in 2 patients and partial in some 25; around twelve progressed and some 14 stayed remitted after a median 68 months.

Depths of 1 in 200,000 to 1 in 1 million T cells were the sequencing target. Sequencing used immunoSEQ multiplex PCR; TCRdb keeps in-frame clones, though not all of them. The data contain fewer than 45,000 clones, roughly 72% of them singletons. General study findings and limits: Few clonotypes were public, and these shrank or held steady under treatment.

Points on this clone: Its specificity is unknown.

There are 13 residues in the CDR3. Trimming took off 5 bases at V and 7 bases at J, with 13 bases between the two ends. CDR1 and CDR2 (germline): SGHRS, YFSETQ. This specimen was PBMCs, taken at disease progression, from a patient treated with ibrutinib. The chain recombines TRBV5-1 with TRBJ1-5, with D hard to call. This sequence originates from a human donor with chronic lymphocytic leukemia. The CDR3 DNA is TGCGCCAGCAGACTTGATTTGGGGCAGCCCCAGCATTTT. Translation: CASRLDLGQPQHF.